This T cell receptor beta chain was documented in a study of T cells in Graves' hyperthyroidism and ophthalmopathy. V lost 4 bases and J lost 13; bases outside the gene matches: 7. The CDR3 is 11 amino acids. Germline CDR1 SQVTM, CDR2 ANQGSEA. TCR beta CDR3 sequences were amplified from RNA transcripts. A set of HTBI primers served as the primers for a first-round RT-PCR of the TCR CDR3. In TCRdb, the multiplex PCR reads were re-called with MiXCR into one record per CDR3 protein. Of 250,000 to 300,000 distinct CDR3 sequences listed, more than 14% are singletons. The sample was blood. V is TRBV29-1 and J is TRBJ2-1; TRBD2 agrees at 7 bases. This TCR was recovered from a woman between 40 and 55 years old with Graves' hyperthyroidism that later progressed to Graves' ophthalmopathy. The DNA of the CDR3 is TGCAGCGTTGTGTTGGGACTATCCCAGTTCTTC. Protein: CSVVLGLSQFF.